This T cell receptor beta chain was found in a study of T cell repertoires in cytomegalovirus infection. TCRdb re-called the reads with MiXCR, one entry per CDR3 protein. The repertoire has roughly 70,000 distinct CDR3 sequences, 20% of them found once; the top ten carry about 72%. Remarks on this clonotype: What it recognizes is unknown.

J gave up 4 bases and V 2 bases, and 13 bases lay outside the gene matches. Germline assignment: CDR1 MDHEN and CDR2 SYDVKM. The CDR3 length is 18 residues. The chain has TRBV28 and TRBJ1-4, with 7 bases lining up with TRBD1. This sequence was found in a human donor in good health (CMV status not recorded). Some clones in this sample may be carry-over from other donors' samples. The source material was CD8+ T cells from cultured PBMCs, sampled from culture after CMV antigen stimulation. In DNA form, the CDR3 reads TGTGCCAGCAGTTTAATTCCCGGACAGGAAATATTTAATGAAAAACTGTTTTTT. It encodes CASSLIPGQEIFNEKLFF.